The sequence of this T cell receptor beta chain was determined in a study of metastatic and nonmetastatic thyroid tumors. Study context: Comparison of repertoires was carried out across blood and tumor or nodule tissue from malignant and benign thyroid patients.

Thyroid surgery had not been preceded by any treatment in any patient. As concerns this clone: Its antigen is not known. It may be a read error: a sequence one base away is much more abundant.

Per the original methods: CDR3 was compared across clinicopathological groups, and the resulting differences were used to build a distant-metastasis classifier for papillary thyroid cancer. Through MiXCR, TCRdb re-clonotyped the PCR reads. The V and J calls were determined by TCRdb, not by the authors. Among around 20,000 clones listed, about 10% were seen once. Study results and caveats: It was reportedly found that TCR beta diversity was significantly higher in malignant thyroid tumors than in benign nodules, a difference seen in both blood and tumor samples.

The specimen was blood. The sequence was obtained from a female donor with papillary thyroid cancer or a benign thyroid nodule (not recorded which). Some clones in this sample may be carry-over from other donors' samples.

The CDR3 loop is CSVVVTYDQYF. The DNA for the CDR3 is TGCAGCGTTGTCGTCACCTACGATCAGTACTTC. This chain connects TRBV29-1 to TRBJ2-7; no definite D call. Germline V gene sequence: CDR1 SQVTM, CDR2 ANQGSEA. The CDR3 spans 11 residues.